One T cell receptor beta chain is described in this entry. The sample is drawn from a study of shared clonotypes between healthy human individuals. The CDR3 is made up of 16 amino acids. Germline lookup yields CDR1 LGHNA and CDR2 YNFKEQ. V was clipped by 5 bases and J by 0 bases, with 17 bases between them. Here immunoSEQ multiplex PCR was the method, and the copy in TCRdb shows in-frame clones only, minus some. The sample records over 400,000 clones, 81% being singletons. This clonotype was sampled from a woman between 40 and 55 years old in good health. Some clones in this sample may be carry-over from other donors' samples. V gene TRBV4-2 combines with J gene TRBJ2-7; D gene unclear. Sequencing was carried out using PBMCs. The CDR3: CASSTQTSASSYEQYF. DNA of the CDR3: TGTGCCAGCAGCACACAAACGAGCGCAAGCTCCTACGAGCAGTACTTC.